These 3 T cell receptor beta chains came from one sample sequenced in a study of cytomegalovirus exposure and HLA in healthy donors. The PCR contained 60 Vbeta and 13 Jbeta primers. The table came from immunoSEQ multiplex PCR; TCRdb's copy has only in-frame clones and leaves some out. There are more than 150,000 clones in the sample; less than 90% occur only once, and 0.2% to 0.3% lies in the top ten. Sequencing was done on a sample of PBMCs. These receptors were collected from a girl less than two years old in good health and CMV-seronegative.

This chain connects TRBV15 to TRBJ2-2; 7 bases fit TRBD1. The length of the CDR3 is 16 residues. Germline CDR1 reads LNHNV; CDR2 reads YYDKDF (reference sequence). Trimming cost V 8 bases and J 1 base; bases outside gene matches: 10. As DNA, the CDR3 is TGTGCCACCTCTCGTTGGACAGGTTTGAACACCGGGGAGCTGTTTTTT. Translation gives CATSRWTGLNTGELFF.

This clone has just one count. The chain combines TRBV5-4 with TRBJ2-7, with TRBD1 matching 9 bases. CDR3 length: 14 residues. J was trimmed by 3 bases and V by 4 bases; bases with no gene match: 5. The V gene's germline CDR1 is SGHNT and CDR2 YYREEE (reference sequence). DNA for the CDR3: TGTGCCAGCAGCGCGGGACAGGGTCTCTACGAGCAGTACTTC. Its protein is CASSAGQGLYEQYF.

V and J are TRBV27 and TRBJ1-1; unclear D gene. CDR1 MNHEY and CDR2 SMNVEV come from the germline V gene (reference sequence). The germline V and J ends were trimmed by 7 bases and 0 bases, with 9 bases remaining between them. The CDR3 is 13 amino acids. CDR3 region: CASKTSMNTEAFF. CDR3 nucleotides: TGTGCCAGCAAGACAAGCATGAACACTGAAGCTTTCTTT.